A single sample gave rise to the 6 T cell receptor beta chains below, sequenced in a study of response to subunit inactivated influenza vaccine. TCRdb called the RT-PCR reads again in MiXCR, with one record for every CDR3 protein. The table lists roughly 150,000 distinct CDR3 sequences, under 13% of them singletons, with roughly 12% in the top ten. Source: non-naive T cells sorted from PBMCs, taken roughly 47 days after vaccination. The origin of the receptors is a man aged 45-65 years who received an inactivated influenza vaccine.

The chain links TRBV5-6 to TRBJ2-7; possibly TRBD2 for D (6 bases). The CDR3 length is 13 residues. Per germline, CDR1 SGHDT and CDR2 YYEEEE. Trimming left V 6 bases short and J 0 bases short, with 10 bases between. CDR3 coding DNA: TGTGCCAGCACCGTCGGGAGCTCCTACGAGCAGTACTTC. The encoded protein is CASTVGSSYEQYF. The variable domain in full, with the rest retrieved from reference TRBV5-6 and TRBJ2-7, is DAGVTQSPTHLIKTRGQQVTLRCSPKSGHDTVSWYQQALGQGPQFIFQYYEEEERQRGNFPDRFSGHQFPNYSSELNVNALLLGDSALYLCASTVGSSYEQYFGPGTRLTVT.

The rearrangement uses TRBV25-1 and TRBJ2-5; possibly TRBD2 for D (6 bases). Germline lookup yields CDR1 MGHDK and CDR2 SYGVNS. The V end lost 3 bases, the J end lost 2 bases, and 13 bases lay between the germline ends. The CDR3 sequence is 15 residues long. In DNA form, the CDR3 reads TGTGCCAGCAGTGATCACCATCGGGGGCAAGAGACCCAGTACTTC. Its translation: CASSDHHRGQETQYF.

This clonotype was seen more than once but under ten times. V and J are TRBV20-1 and TRBJ2-1; 7 bases agree with TRBD1. CDR3 size: 13 residues. Germline V CDR1 and CDR2: DFQATT, SNEGSKA (reference sequence). J gave up 5 bases and V 3 bases, and 4 bases lay outside the gene matches. CDR3 loop: CSARPQGDNEQFF. The CDR3 nucleotides are TGCAGTGCTAGGCCGCAGGGGGACAATGAGCAGTTCTTC.

This clonotype occurred many times. The chain joins TRBV7-9 to TRBJ1-5, with 9 bases identical to TRBD1. Per germline, CDR1 SEHNR and CDR2 FQNEAQ (reference sequence). The CDR3 extends over 17 amino acids. V shed 1 base, J shed 1 base, and the junction held 5 bases outside the gene matches. The CDR3 nucleotides read TGTGCCAGCAGCTTAGGGACAGGGGCGACCAGCAATCAGCCCCAGCATTTT. This encodes CASSLGTGATSNQPQHF. Using reference TRBV7-9 and TRBJ1-5 for the parts outside the CDR3, the full variable domain is DTGVSQNPRHKITKRGQNVTFRCDPISEHNRLYWYRQTLGQGPEFLTYFQNEAQLEKSRLLSDRFSAERPKGSFSTLEIQRTEQGDSAMYLCASSLGTGATSNQPQHFGDGTRLSIL.

Ten or more counts support this clonotype. This chain connects TRBV20-1 to TRBJ2-5; D is unclear. CDR1 and CDR2 from the germline V gene are DFQATT and SNEGSKA (reference sequence). V lost 3 bases and J lost 2, with 13 bases in between. The length of the CDR3 is 14 residues. The DNA for the CDR3 is TGCAGTGCTAGCAACACTCTGGAACAAGAGACCCAGTACTTC. Its translation: CSASNTLEQETQYF.

The genes are TRBV4-1 and TRBJ2-1; 8 nucleotides match TRBD2. The CDR3 spans 15 residues. Looked up from germline, CDR1 is MGHRA and CDR2 is YSYEKL. V lost 0 bases and J lost 11; bases outside the gene matches: 9. The CDR3 sequence is CASSQEGNGRGKQFF. The CDR3 DNA sequence: TGCGCCAGCAGCCAAGAGGGCAACGGGAGGGGGAAGCAGTTCTTC.